This T cell receptor beta chain was captured in a study of metastatic and nonmetastatic thyroid tumors (TCRdb year 2020). In the study overall: The researchers compared repertoires between peripheral blood samples and tumor or nodule tissue samples from patients with malignant or benign thyroid disease.

The library was generated by PCR. The instrument was an Illumina HiSeq 4000. High-throughput sequencing was used to profile the CDR3 region of the TCR beta-chain in every patient. In the source study's methods: Drawing on CDR3 differences between clinicopathological groups, the researchers built a classifier meant to tell apart patients with distant-metastatic papillary thyroid cancer. The Shannon index was used to measure repertoire diversity, and the Morisita-Horn index was used to measure how similar tumor and blood repertoires were. TCRdb redid the processing of the public reads, applying fastp at Q25 and MiXCR, and retained in-frame beta chains. TCRdb's processing, not the authors', yielded these V and J calls. This sample holds roughly 89,000 clones; under 15% were observed only once. The ten largest clones represent 8.5% to 10% of the sample. Taking its sample share into account, this clone is medium-sized (0.01 to 0.1%). Its cognate antigen has yet to be identified. No per-base quality is available; no much larger clone lies one base away.

The germline V gene supplies CDR1 SGHRS and CDR2 YFSETQ. From the cysteine through the phenylalanine, the CDR3 covers 15 amino acids. This entry keeps only the CDR3 DNA: 45 bases, framed from base 1. Deletion took 0 bases off V and 1 base off J, with a span of 10 bases between the germline ends. None of the patients had been given any treatment before thyroid surgery. Patient clinical samples collected from about 2012 to 2018 were retrospectively analysed using T-cell receptor beta sequencing. Paper-wide results and their limitations: In both blood and tumor samples, malignant tumors were reported to have significantly higher TCR beta diversity than benign nodules.

The sequence is built from TRBV5-1 and TRBJ1-1, with the D gene call left open. Sequenced material: tumor tissue. This clonotype was obtained from a female donor with papillary thyroid cancer or a benign thyroid nodule (not recorded which). Some clones in this sample may be carry-over from other donors' samples. The CDR3 region has the sequence CASSLVPLGNTEAFF. The bases read TGCGCCAGCAGCTTGGTACCCCTCGGGAACACTGAAGCTTTCTTT.